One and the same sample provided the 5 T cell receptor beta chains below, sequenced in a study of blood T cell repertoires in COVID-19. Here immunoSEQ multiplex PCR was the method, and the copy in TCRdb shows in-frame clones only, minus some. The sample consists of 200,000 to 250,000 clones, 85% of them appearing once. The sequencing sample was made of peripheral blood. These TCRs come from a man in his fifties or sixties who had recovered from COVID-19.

Here the CDR3 DNA reads TGTGCCAGCAGTTACACCGGGACAACCTACAATGAGCAGTTCTTC. This gives the protein CASSYTGTTYNEQFF. The chain has TRBV6-2 or TRBV6-3 and TRBJ2-1; tentative D call: TRBD1 (6 bases). Germline CDR1 and CDR2: MNHEY and SVGEGT. The CDR3 is 15 amino acids. Trimming stripped 2 bases from V and 2 bases from J, with 10 bases between.

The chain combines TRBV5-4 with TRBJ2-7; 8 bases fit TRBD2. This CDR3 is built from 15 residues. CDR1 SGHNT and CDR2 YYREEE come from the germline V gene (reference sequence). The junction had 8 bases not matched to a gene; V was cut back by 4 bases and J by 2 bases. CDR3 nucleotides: TGTGCCAGCAGCCCCAGGACTAGCAGTACCTACGAGCAGTACTTC. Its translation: CASSPRTSSTYEQYF. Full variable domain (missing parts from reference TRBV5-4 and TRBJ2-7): ETGVTQSPTHLIKTRGQQVTLRCSSQSGHNTVSWYQQALGQGPQFIFQYYREEENGRGNFPPRFSGLQFPNYSSELNVNALELDDSALYLCASSPRTSSTYEQYFGPGTRLTVT.

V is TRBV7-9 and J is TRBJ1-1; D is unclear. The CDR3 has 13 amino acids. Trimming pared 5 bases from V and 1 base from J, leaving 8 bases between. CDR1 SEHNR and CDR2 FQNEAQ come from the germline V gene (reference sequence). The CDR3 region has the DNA TGTGCCAGCAGCGAGCGGGCGAACACTGAAGCTTTCTTT. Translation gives CASSERANTEAFF.

The CDR3 reads CASSYTGTPQNTIYF. The CDR3 DNA reads TGTGCCAGCAGTTACACAGGGACGCCTCAAAACACCATATATTTT. This rearrangement joins TRBV6-5 to TRBJ1-3; maybe TRBD1 (6 bases). CDR1 MNHEY and CDR2 SVGAGI come from the germline V gene. The CDR3 is 15 residues long. The V gene lost 2 bases and the J gene lost 6 bases, with 14 bases spanning the gap.

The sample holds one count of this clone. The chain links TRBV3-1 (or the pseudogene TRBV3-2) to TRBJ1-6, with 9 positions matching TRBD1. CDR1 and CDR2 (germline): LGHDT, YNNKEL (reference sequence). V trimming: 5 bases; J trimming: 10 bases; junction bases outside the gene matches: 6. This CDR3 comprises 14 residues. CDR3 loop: CASSLQGAKSPLHF. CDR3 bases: TGTGCCAGCAGCTTACAGGGGGCGAAGTCACCCCTCCACTTT.